The T cell receptor beta chain under discussion was sequenced for a study of T cell responses to AZD1222 COVID-19 vaccine. With 6 bases clipped from V and 6 bases from J, the junction kept 6 bases outside the gene matches. The CDR3 is 16 residues long. Germline V lookup: CDR1 SNHLY, CDR2 FYNNEI. This clone appeared once. Its target is not known. Generated by immunoSEQ multiplex PCR, the TCRdb table keeps only in-frame clones and is missing some. The sample lists 45,000 to 60,000 clones; around 89% were seen once. Study results and caveats: Two doses of AZD1222 preceded a rise in Spike-specific TCR breadth and depth. The span of vaccine-associated CD4 TCRs extended across spike, with dominance at 160-218 and 743-854. Among AZD1222 vaccinees, only five or six were seropositive at baseline. Sampled repertoires all dated from after the peak T cell response.

The gene calls are TRBV2 and TRBJ1-6; the match to TRBD1 covers 12 bases. The sequences come from peripheral blood, collected on day 0 of AZD1222 vaccination. The clonotype originates from an adult in good health. CDR3 nucleotide sequence: TGTGCCAGCAGCGCGTTGGGACAGGGGGCTAATTCACCCCTCCACTTT. It is translated as CASSALGQGANSPLHF.